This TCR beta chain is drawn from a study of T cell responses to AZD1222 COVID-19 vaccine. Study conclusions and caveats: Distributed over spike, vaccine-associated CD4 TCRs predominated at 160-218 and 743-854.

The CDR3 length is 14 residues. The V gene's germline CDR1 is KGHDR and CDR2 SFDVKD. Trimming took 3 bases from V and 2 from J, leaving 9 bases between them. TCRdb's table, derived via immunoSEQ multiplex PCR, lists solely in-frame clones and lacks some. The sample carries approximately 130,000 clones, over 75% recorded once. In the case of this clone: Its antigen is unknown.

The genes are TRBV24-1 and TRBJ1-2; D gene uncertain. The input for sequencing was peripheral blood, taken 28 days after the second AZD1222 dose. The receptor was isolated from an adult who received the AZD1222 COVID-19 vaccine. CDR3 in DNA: TGTGCCACCAGTGATCCCACAGTAAACTATGGCTACACCTTC. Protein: CATSDPTVNYGYTF.